This T cell receptor (beta chain) stems from a study of early T cells in non-severe SARS-CoV-2 infection. Overall study context: Sequencing used unsorted whole-blood bulk RNA, so chains lack pairing. Notes on the study in general: Anti-spike CD8 responses were favored in VDJdb matching, and private and CD4 specificities were missed.

CDR1 and CDR2 (germline): MNHNS, SASEGT. Trimming removed 7 bases from V and 2 bases from J, with 14 bases in between. The CDR3 totals 14 residues. Individual cDNA molecules were tagged with unique molecular identifiers, the study reported. TCRdb analysed the 5' RACE reads with MiXCR anew, one entry per CDR3 protein. The sample has about 66,000 distinct CDR3 sequences, 18% seen once. This clonotype has a handful of counts. The antigen remains unidentified. This chain uses TRBV6-1 with TRBJ1-2, with D possibly being TRBD1 (6 bases). This material consisted of whole blood, taken at baseline. This clonotype was obtained from an adult who was a healthcare worker with PCR-confirmed SARS-CoV-2 infection or an uninfected control (not recorded which). CDR3 region: CASITGQLNYGYTF. In DNA, the CDR3 is TGTGCCAGCATTACGGGACAACTAAACTATGGCTACACCTTC.